This T cell receptor beta chain emerged from a study of CD8 T cells in ankylosing spondylitis. Whole-study results and caveats: Ankylosing spondylitis blood seemed to carry a telltale TCR beta motif made of about 8 highly homologous variants. With a CD8+ phenotype, disease-linked clones were relatively rare in peripheral blood. Some of the motif variants had earlier been found in reactive arthritis patients' fluid and blood. Significant enrichment of disease-linked clones was reported in matched ankylosing spondylitis synovial fluid.

Germline CDR1 and CDR2: KGHDR and SFDVKD. The V end lost 2 bases, the J end lost 5 bases, and 16 bases lay between the germline ends. This CDR3 is built from 16 residues. 5'-RACE, quantitative and with molecular barcodes, yielded the TCR beta libraries. From the 5' RACE reads, TCRdb called clonotypes with MiXCR, one entry per CDR3 protein. The data show hundreds of thousands of distinct CDR3 sequences, with approximately 10% seen just once and more than 0.5% held by the top ten. This clonotype was seen only a few times. The antigen is unknown. The V gene is TRBV24-1, the J gene TRBJ2-3; perhaps TRBD1 as D (7 bases). The sequencing input was blood, either unsorted or a sorted T cell fraction (not recorded which). This TCR derives from a male donor with ankylosing spondylitis. Here the CDR3 DNA reads TGTGCCACCAGTGATTGGCGGCAGGGGGGTGGAGATACGCAGTATTTT. Translation: CATSDWRQGGGDTQYF.